This T cell receptor (beta chain) emerged from a study of sequential checkpoint blockade in melanoma. The treatment is: randomized to nivolumab then ipilimumab (arm A) or the reverse (arm B). Sequencing was performed with immunoSEQ multiplex PCR; in TCRdb, only in-frame clones are kept and a portion is missing. Among about 540 clones listed, 20% to 25% were seen once. Losses at the gene ends were 4 bases for V and 4 bases for J; bases not matched to a gene: 6. CDR3 size: 15 residues. Germline CDR1 and CDR2: SGHNT and YENEEA. This clone rates as large. This specimen was tumor tissue (inferred from file names), taken from a patient given nivolumab and ipilimumab in sequence. The chain recombines TRBV11-3 with TRBJ1-2, with 10 bases lining up with TRBD1. This clonotype was sampled from a human donor with melanoma. In nucleotides, the CDR3 is TGTGCCAGCAGCTCGGACAGGGGGAGAGGCTATGGCTACACCTTC. Amino acid sequence: CASSSDRGRGYGYTF.